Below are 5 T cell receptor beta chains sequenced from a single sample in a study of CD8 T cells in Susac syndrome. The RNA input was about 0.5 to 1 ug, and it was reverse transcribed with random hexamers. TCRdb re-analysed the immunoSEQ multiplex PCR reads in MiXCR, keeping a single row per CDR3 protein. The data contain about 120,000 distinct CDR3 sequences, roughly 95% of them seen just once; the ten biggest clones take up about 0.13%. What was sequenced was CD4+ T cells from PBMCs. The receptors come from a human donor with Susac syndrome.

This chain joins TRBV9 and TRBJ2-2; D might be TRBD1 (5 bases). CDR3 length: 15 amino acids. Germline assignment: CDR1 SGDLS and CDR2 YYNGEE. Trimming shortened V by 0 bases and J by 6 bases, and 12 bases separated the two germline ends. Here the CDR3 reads CASSVGGSPPGELFF. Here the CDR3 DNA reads TGTGCCAGCAGCGTAGGGGGCAGTCCCCCCGGGGAGCTGTTTTTT. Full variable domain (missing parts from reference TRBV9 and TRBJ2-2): DSGVTQTPKHLITATGQRVTLRCSPRSGDLSVYWYQQSLDQGLQFLIQYYNGEERAKGNILERFSAQQFPDLHSELNLSSLELGDSALYFCASSVGGSPPGELFFGEGSRLTVL.

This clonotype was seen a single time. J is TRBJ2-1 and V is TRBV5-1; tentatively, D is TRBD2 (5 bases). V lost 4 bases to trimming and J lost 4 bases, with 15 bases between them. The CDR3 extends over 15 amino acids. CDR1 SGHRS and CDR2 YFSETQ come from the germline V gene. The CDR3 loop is CASSQNSDRYNEQFF. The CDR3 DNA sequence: TGCGCCAGCAGCCAAAATAGCGATAGGTACAATGAGCAGTTCTTC.

CDR3 amino acids: CAWSVISGRRNEQFF. The CDR3 DNA sequence: TGTGCCTGGAGTGTGATCAGCGGGAGGAGGAATGAGCAGTTCTTC. This chain uses TRBV30 with TRBJ2-1; 9 nucleotides line up with TRBD2. V lost 0 bases to trimming and J lost 7 bases; unmatched junction nucleotides: 7. Germline V gene sequence: CDR1 GTSNPN, CDR2 SVGIG (reference sequence). This CDR3 comprises 15 residues.

The CDR3 here is CATSTRQGSGYTF. Written as DNA, the CDR3 is TGTGCCACCAGCACCCGACAGGGCTCTGGCTACACCTTC. The rearrangement joins TRBV15 to TRBJ1-2, with TRBD1 identical over 7 bases. Per the germline V gene, CDR1 is LNHNV and CDR2 is YYDKDF (reference sequence). With V trimmed by 4 bases and J by 7 bases, 6 bases remained unmatched. The CDR3 has 13 residues.

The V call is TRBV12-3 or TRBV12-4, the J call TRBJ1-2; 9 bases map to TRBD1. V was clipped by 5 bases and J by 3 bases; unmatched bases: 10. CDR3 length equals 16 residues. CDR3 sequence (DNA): TGTGCCAGCAGTACATCCGGGACAGGGAAAGACTATGGCTACACCTTC. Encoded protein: CASSTSGTGKDYGYTF.